These T cell receptor beta chains were read from a single sample in a study of CD4 and CD8 cells across lung adenocarcinoma regions. TCRdb re-analysed the PCR reads in MiXCR, keeping a single row per CDR3 protein. This table holds approximately 10,000 distinct CDR3 sequences, 59% found once. Material: CD8+ T cells from the margin of a lung tumor. Receptor source: a male donor with lung adenocarcinoma. The CD4 and CD8 labels of this study may be unreliable. CDR3s include the opening cysteine and the closing phenylalanine or tryptophan. Fields, in order: clone size, J gene, V gene, D gene, CDR3 DNA, CDR3 protein. The D gene is left open where the match is weak. Expanded clones are given a class, and other clones once, few, many or no size at all.

>many|TRBJ1-1|TRBV6-5|NA
TGTGCCAGCAGTTACTCCTGGCAGGGCACTGAAGCTTTCTTT
CASSYSWQGTEAFF
>few|TRBJ2-7|TRBV27|TRBD1
TGTGCCAGCAGTTTAACCGGGACAGGGCCCTACGAGCAGTACTTC
CASSLTGTGPYEQYF
>many|TRBJ2-1|TRBV6-1|TRBD2
TGTGCCAGCAGCCACCCTGGGACTAGCGGGACCTCCTACAATGAGCAGTTCTTC
CASSHPGTSGTSYNEQFF
>NA|TRBJ2-1|TRBV11-3|NA
TGTGCCAGCAGCTTAGATGTTGGGGCTGGGGACAATGAGCAGTTCTTC
CASSLDVGAGDNEQFF
>NA|TRBJ2-4|TRBV10-2|TRBD2
TGCGCCAGCAGTGCCGGGACTAGCGGGAGGGCTGGGATTCAGTACTTC
CASSAGTSGRAGIQYF
>NA|TRBJ2-3|TRBV11-2|NA
TGTGCCAGCAGCTATCTTGCGGGGACCAAAGATACGCAGTATTTT
CASSYLAGTKDTQYF
>NA|TRBJ2-1|TRBV11-2|NA
TGTGCCAGCAGCAACCGGGACAAGTTCCGGGGAGGGCAGTTCTTC
CASSNRDKFRGGQFF
>NA|TRBJ2-4|TRBV6-1|TRBD1
TGTGCCAGCAGGGGAGCCGGGACAGGTGACCAAGATACGCAGTACTTC
CASRGAGTGDQDTQYF
>NA|TRBJ1-2|TRBV6-1|TRBD1
TGTGCCAGCAGTGAGGACAGGGGACTCTCGGCTGGCTACACCTTC
CASSEDRGLSAGYTF
>medium-sized|TRBJ2-4|TRBV7-2|TRBD2
TGTGCCAGCACCCTCGGGAGGGGCGGAAACATTCAGTACTTC
CASTLGRGGNIQYF
>NA|TRBJ2-5|TRBV6-5|NA
TGTGCCAGCAGTTTAGGATGGAGTGTTTCCCCAACCCAGTACTTC
CASSLGWSVSPTQYF
>NA|TRBJ2-4|TRBV6-1|NA
TGTGCCAGCCGTGTCGCGGGGATGGGGGCCAGGGACACTCAGTACTTC
CASRVAGMGARDTQYF
>NA|TRBJ2-5|TRBV6-5|TRBD1
TGTGCCAGCAGTTACCGTACACCCGGACAGGGGCAGAAAGAGACCCAGTACTTC
CASSYRTPGQGQKETQYF
>NA|TRBJ2-3|TRBV6-1|NA
TGTGCGGGCAGTGGGGGCCGAGGCCAAGAGACGCAGTATTTT
CAGSGGRGQETQYF
>many|TRBJ2-3|TRBV6-5|TRBD1
TGTGCCAGCAGTTACGGGACAGGGGATACAGATACGCAGTATTTT
CASSYGTGDTDTQYF
>many|TRBJ1-3|TRBV6-5|NA
TGTGCCAGCAGTTACTCTTCCAGCGACTCTGGAAACACCATATATTTT
CASSYSSSDSGNTIYF
>NA|TRBJ1-2|TRBV7-2|NA
TGTGCCAGCAGGGAGGACGGATTGAGTTGGGGCTACACCTTC
CASREDGLSWGYTF
>many|TRBJ2-5|TRBV5-1|TRBD2
TGCGCCAGCAGCTGGGCTAGCGGGAGGTCAACTGAGACCCAGTACTTC
CASSWASGRSTETQYF
>NA|TRBJ2-5|TRBV10-3|NA
TGTGCCACCGGACTGACTTCTCGGGAGCAGTACTTC
CATGLTSREQYF
>NA|TRBJ2-5|TRBV6-1|NA
TGTGCCAGGGGCCTCGTCGGCCGAGCCCAAGAGACCCAGTACTTT
CARGLVGRAQETQYF
>NA|TRBJ1-6|TRBV7-8|NA
TGTGCCAGCAGCCAGACAGCATATAATTCACCCCTCCACTTT
CASSQTAYNSPLHF
>NA|TRBJ2-2|TRBV6-1|TRBD1
TGTGCCAGCAGACTAACCTGGACAGGGGGGGGCACCGGGGAGCTGTTTTTT
CASRLTWTGGGTGELFF
>NA|TRBJ2-5|TRBV10-3|NA
TGTGCCGCGGGGCTTGGGGGGAGTGGGCAAGAGACCCAGTACTTC
CAAGLGGSGQETQYF
>NA|TRBJ2-2|TRBV6-1|TRBD1
TGTGCCAGCAGCGGACGGCCTGTGGGGACAGGGGCGCTGTTTTTT
CASSGRPVGTGALFF
>few|TRBJ2-3|TRBV6-5|TRBD1
TGTGCCAGCAGTTTACAGGGGGAGGCAGATACGCAGTATTTT
CASSLQGEADTQYF
>NA|TRBJ2-5|TRBV6-1|TRBD2
TGTGCGGGGAGAGTGGCGGGAGACCAAGAGACCCAGTACTTC
CAGRVAGDQETQYF
>few|TRBJ2-3|TRBV6-5|NA
TGTGCCAGCAGCCGTTCCCCCGGCGGGAGCACAGATACGCAGTATTTT
CASSRSPGGSTDTQYF
>NA|TRBJ2-1|TRBV6-5|NA
TGTGCCAGCAGTTATAAGGTTGCGGGATGGGAGCAGTTCTTC
CASSYKVAGWEQFF
>few|TRBJ2-2|TRBV6-1|TRBD1
TGTGCCAGCAGTGTGCGAGGGGGCGCGAACACCGGGGAGCTGTTTTTT
CASSVRGGANTGELFF
>few|TRBJ2-1|TRBV9|NA
TGTGCCAGCAGCGTAGAACAGTACAATGAGCAGTTCTTC
CASSVEQYNEQFF
>NA|TRBJ2-5|TRBV27|TRBD2
TGTGCCAGCAGTTTGTCCGGGAGGGCCTCGAAGACCCAGTACTTC
CASSLSGRASKTQYF
>NA|TRBJ2-3|TRBV5-1|NA
TGCGCCAGCAGCCCCGACGTCACTAGCACAGATACGCAGTATTTT
CASSPDVTSTDTQYF
>NA|TRBJ2-3|TRBV11-2|NA
TGTGCCAGCCTCCCCCCCCTGGCGGGAATTCGGGATGCGCAGTATTTC
CASLPPLAGIRDAQYF
>NA|TRBJ2-7|TRBV7-9|TRBD2
TGTGCCAGCAGCCTACTAAGCGGGAGAGCATACGAGCAGTACTTC
CASSLLSGRAYEQYF
>few|TRBJ2-1|TRBV12-3/TRBV12-4|TRBD1
TGTGCCAGCAGTATACACGGGACAGACCTCTACAATGAGCAGTTCTTC
CASSIHGTDLYNEQFF
>NA|TRBJ2-1|TRBV6-1|TRBD2
TGTGCCAGCAGGGAGCTAGCGGGCGGAAATAAGCAGTTCTTC
CASRELAGGNKQFF